A selection of T cell receptor beta chains follows, all from one sample in a study of post-analysis software for immune sequencing data. TCRdb analysed the PCR reads with MiXCR anew, one entry per CDR3 protein. This sample has 740,000 or so distinct CDR3 sequences, with roughly half found just once. The sample was blood. These receptors were taken from a girl between 10 and 17 years old with multiple sclerosis. Each CDR3 is given with its conserved first and last residue. The D gene is left open where the match is weak. Some rows have no size entry. The others give once, few or many, or a class for an expanded clone.

j_call d_call clone_size cdr3_length v_call cdr3_nt cdr3_aa
TRBJ1-1 - - 14 TRBV7-9 TGTGCCAGCAGCTCGGAACCCATGAACACTGAAGCTTTCTTT CASSSEPMNTEAFF
TRBJ2-7 TRBD1 few 15 TRBV6-5 TGTGCCAGCAGTCGACAGGGTTGGGGAGAGTACGAGCAGTACTTC CASSRQGWGEYEQYF
TRBJ2-1 - - 13 TRBV20-1 TGCAGTGCTAGAGAAGTAAGGGGCAATGAGCAGTTCTTC CSAREVRGNEQFF
TRBJ1-1 - - 13 TRBV29-1 TGCAGCGTTGAAGATTGGGCAGGGACTGAAGCTTTCTTT CSVEDWAGTEAFF
TRBJ2-3 - - 14 TRBV20-1 TGCAGTGCTAGTCCCGGGATACGAACAGATACGCAGTATTTT CSASPGIRTDTQYF
TRBJ2-1 - - 13 TRBV12-3/TRBV12-4 TGTGCCAGCAACAGGGTGAGGTACAATGAGCAGTTCTTC CASNRVRYNEQFF
TRBJ2-7 TRBD1 once 16 TRBV20-1 TGCAGTGCTAGTGACCCGGTCAGGGGGACCCTCTACGAGCAGTACTTC CSASDPVRGTLYEQYF
TRBJ2-7 - - 12 TRBV19 TGTGCCAGTAGTAGTGGGGCCCACGAGCAGTACTTC CASSSGAHEQYF
TRBJ2-7 TRBD1 few 16 TRBV15 TGTGCCACCAGCAGAGAAGGGGGACAGTCCTCCTACGAGCAGTACTTC CATSREGGQSSYEQYF
TRBJ2-3 TRBD2 - 14 TRBV20-1 TGCAGTGCTCCCTCGGGAGGCCGCACAGATACGCAGTATTTT CSAPSGGRTDTQYF
TRBJ2-7 TRBD1 many 12 TRBV20-1 TGCAGTGCCCTACAGGGGGCTTACGAGCAGTACTTC CSALQGAYEQYF
TRBJ2-2 TRBD2 - 15 TRBV6-1 TGTGCCAGCAGGCCTAGCGGGAGAGTCACCGGGGAGCTGTTTTTT CASRPSGRVTGELFF
TRBJ2-7 - - 15 TRBV7-9 TGTGCCAGCAGCCCAGCCAGGAGTAGGGCCTACGAGCAGTACTTC CASSPARSRAYEQYF
TRBJ2-1 - few 16 TRBV10-3 TGTGCCATCAGTGAGTCGAGGCAGAGCTCCTACAATGAGCAGTTCTTC CAISESRQSSYNEQFF
TRBJ2-7 - - 13 TRBV29-1 TGCAGCGCCCGGGGGCGACTTACCTACGAGCAGTACTTC CSARGRLTYEQYF
TRBJ2-7 TRBD1 - 15 TRBV5-1 TGCGCCAGCAGCTTGGCTGGGACAGGGAGCCACGAGCAGTACTTC CASSLAGTGSHEQYF
TRBJ2-5 - - 14 TRBV29-1 TGCAGCGTTGAAGGAGCAGGGTGGGGAGAGACCCAGTACTTC CSVEGAGWGETQYF
TRBJ2-5 TRBD2 few 17 TRBV20-1 TGCAGTGCTACCGGGACTAGCGGGGGGCCTTTACAAGAGACCCAGTACTTC CSATGTSGGPLQETQYF
TRBJ1-1 - - 16 TRBV5-1 TGCGCCAGCAGCTCAGACCCGGGGAAGGAATTCACTGAAGCTTTCTTT CASSSDPGKEFTEAFF
TRBJ1-2 - - 15 TRBV4-2 TGTGCCAGCAGCCATACGGAACAGGACGAATATGGCTACACCTTC CASSHTEQDEYGYTF
TRBJ2-7 - - 16 TRBV2 TGTGCCAGCAGTGAAGCCGCGAATTCCCTTTTTGATGAGCAGTACTTC CASSEAANSLFDEQYF
TRBJ2-4 - few 12 TRBV9 TGTGCCAGCAGCGTGGGGAAAGGGGAGCAGTACTTC CASSVGKGEQYF
TRBJ2-2 TRBD2 few 16 TRBV12-3/TRBV12-4 TGTGCCAGCAGTGCCGGGACTAGCAGAGGGATAGGGGAGCTGTTTTTT CASSAGTSRGIGELFF
TRBJ2-4 TRBD1 - 13 TRBV20-1 TGCAGTGCTCCGACAGGGGCCAAAAACATTCAGTACTTC CSAPTGAKNIQYF
TRBJ1-2 - - 14 TRBV4-1 TGCGCCAGCAGCCAAGAGAAGGGAATGGGTGGCTACACCTTC CASSQEKGMGGYTF
TRBJ1-1 - - 13 TRBV2 TGTGCCAGCAGTGTCTGGGAGAACACTGAAGCTTTCTTT CASSVWENTEAFF
TRBJ2-7 - - 15 TRBV3-1 TGTGCCAGCAGCCAAGGGGTCGGGAATTCCTACGAGCAGTACTTC CASSQGVGNSYEQYF
TRBJ2-5 TRBD2 - 14 TRBV7-9 TGTGCCAGCAGTCCGCGGGGGGGGCCAGAGACCCAGTACTTC CASSPRGGPETQYF
TRBJ1-1 - - 14 TRBV5-1 TGCGCCAGCAGCTTGGTTGGCCAGAACACTGAAGCTTTCTTT CASSLVGQNTEAFF
TRBJ1-1 - - 13 TRBV7-2 TGTGCCAGCAGCTTTCCGGCTGTTGCTGAAGCTTTCTTT CASSFPAVAEAFF
TRBJ2-1 TRBD1 - 13 TRBV2 TGTGCCTCTCGAGGGGGCGCTTTCAATGAGCAGTTCTTC CASRGGAFNEQFF
TRBJ2-3 - few 15 TRBV11-2 TGTGCCAGCAGCTTATCGGACTGGCGCACAGATACGCAGTATTTT CASSLSDWRTDTQYF
TRBJ2-7 - few 14 TRBV29-1 TGCAGCGTTACCGGGACACAGAGCTCCTACGAGCAGTACTTC CSVTGTQSSYEQYF
TRBJ1-2 - few 13 TRBV12-3/TRBV12-4 TGTGCCAGCAGTGCCAGCACGTCCTATGGCTACACCTTC CASSASTSYGYTF
TRBJ1-5 - - 13 TRBV29-1 TGCAGCGTTGAAGAGGGTCGGGGTCAGCCCCAGCATTTT CSVEEGRGQPQHF
TRBJ2-3 - - 11 TRBV20-1 TGCAGTGCTATCCGACTAGATACGCAGTATTTT CSAIRLDTQYF
TRBJ2-6 - few 14 TRBV12-3/TRBV12-4 TGTGCCAGCAGACTGATGTCTGGGGCCAACGTCCTGACTTTC CASRLMSGANVLTF
TRBJ2-7 TRBD2 once 18 TRBV7-3 TGTGCCAGCAGTTATACCCCTCCGCTAGCGGGAGGTGCCTACGAGCAGTACTTC CASSYTPPLAGGAYEQYF
TRBJ2-5 - - 16 TRBV25-1 TGTGCCAGCAGTGACCCCACAGACAGGCTACAAGAGACCCAGTACTTC CASSDPTDRLQETQYF
TRBJ2-5 TRBD2 - 19 TRBV6-5 TGTGCCAGCAGTTACTCGGCCCCTCTATTGGCGGGAGGAATTAAGACCCAGTACTTC CASSYSAPLLAGGIKTQYF
TRBJ2-3 TRBD2 few 14 TRBV20-1 TGCAGTGCGGAGGGACTAGCGGGGGGTGAGACGCAGTATTTT CSAEGLAGGETQYF